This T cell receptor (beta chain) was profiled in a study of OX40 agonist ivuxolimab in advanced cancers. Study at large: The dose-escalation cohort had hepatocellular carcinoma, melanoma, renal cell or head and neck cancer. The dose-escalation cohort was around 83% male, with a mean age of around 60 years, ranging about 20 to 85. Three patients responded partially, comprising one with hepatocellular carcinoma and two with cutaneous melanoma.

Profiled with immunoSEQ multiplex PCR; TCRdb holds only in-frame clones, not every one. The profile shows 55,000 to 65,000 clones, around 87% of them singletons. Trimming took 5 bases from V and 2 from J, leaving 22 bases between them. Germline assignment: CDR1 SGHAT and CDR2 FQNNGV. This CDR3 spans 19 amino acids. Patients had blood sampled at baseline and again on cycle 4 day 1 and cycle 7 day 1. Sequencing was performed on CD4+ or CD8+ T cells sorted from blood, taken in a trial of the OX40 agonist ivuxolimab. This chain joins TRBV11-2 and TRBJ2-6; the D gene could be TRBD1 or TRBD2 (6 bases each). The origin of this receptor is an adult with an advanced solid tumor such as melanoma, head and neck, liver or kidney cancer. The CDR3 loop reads CASSPGGGAGPAGANVLTF. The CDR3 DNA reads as TGTGCCAGCAGCCCCGGAGGGGGTGCAGGCCCAGCTGGGGCCAACGTCCTGACTTTC. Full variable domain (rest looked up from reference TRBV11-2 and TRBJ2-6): EAGVAQSPRYKIIEKRQSVAFWCNPISGHATLYWYQQILGQGPKLLIQFQNNGVVDDSQLPKDRFSAERLKGVDSTLKIQPAKLEDSAVYLCASSPGGGAGPAGANVLTFGAGSRLTVL.